The text below deals with one T cell receptor (beta chain). Its antigen is not identified. The study enrolled healthy HIV-negative adults without recent acute infections or vaccinations as donors. Some clones are missing from TCRdb's copy, which holds only in-frame ones; the method was immunoSEQ multiplex PCR. The table shows 2 million to 2.5 million clones, with approximately 90% occurring only once. CDR3 length: 16 amino acids. The trim removed 6 bases at V and 0 bases at J, leaving 11 bases unmatched. Germline values: CDR1 KGHSH, CDR2 LQKENI. These data come from a study of shared clonotypes between healthy human individuals. Study conclusions and caveats: Around 5% was the fraction of naive CD4 clonotypes found shared across several donors.

Material for sequencing was naive CD4+ T cells from PBMCs. Subset given: CD45RA+ positively selected. This chain connects TRBV18 to TRBJ2-7; 7 bases align to TRBD2. The receptor was isolated from a young man in good health. Some clones in this sample may be carry-over from other donors' samples. The CDR3 reads CASSPVGASGSYEQYF. The CDR3 DNA reads TGTGCCAGCTCGCCGGTAGGGGCTAGCGGCTCCTACGAGCAGTACTTC.